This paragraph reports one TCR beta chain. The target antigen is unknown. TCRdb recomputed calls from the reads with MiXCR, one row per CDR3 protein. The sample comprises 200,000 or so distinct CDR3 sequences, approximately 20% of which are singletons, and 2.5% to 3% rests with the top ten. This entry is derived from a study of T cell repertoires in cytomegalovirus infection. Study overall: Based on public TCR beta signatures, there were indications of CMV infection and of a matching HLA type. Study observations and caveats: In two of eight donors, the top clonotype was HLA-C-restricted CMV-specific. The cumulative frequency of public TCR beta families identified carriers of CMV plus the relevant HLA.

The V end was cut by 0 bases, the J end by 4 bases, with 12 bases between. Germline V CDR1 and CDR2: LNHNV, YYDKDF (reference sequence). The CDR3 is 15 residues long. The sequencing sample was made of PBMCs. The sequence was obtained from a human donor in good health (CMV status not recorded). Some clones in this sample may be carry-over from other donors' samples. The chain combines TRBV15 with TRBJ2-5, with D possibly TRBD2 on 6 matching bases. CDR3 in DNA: TGTGCCACCAGCAGAGATCCGGCGGGACGAGAGACCCAGTACTTC. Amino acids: CATSRDPAGRETQYF.